The 9 T cell receptor beta chains below come from one sample, sequenced in a study of T-cell reconstitution after alpha-beta-depleted transplantation in children. TCRbeta library construction was performed incorporating unique molecular identifiers. TCRdb called the PCR reads again in MiXCR, with one record for every CDR3 protein. In the table there are approximately 270,000 distinct CDR3 sequences, around 25% of which are singletons. Material: PBMCs, mostly from graft donor cells, obtained 360 days after TCRalphabeta/CD19-depleted stem cell transplant. Receptors originate from a female patient aged 2-10 years who had a stem cell transplant for congenital amegakaryocytic thrombocytopenia, so the T cells may come from the graft donor.

This clonotype was observed a handful of times. The gene calls are TRBV9 and TRBJ1-2, with 12 bases identical to TRBD1. Germline CDR1 is SGDLS and CDR2 is YYNGEE. The J segment lost 4 bases and the V segment lost 2 bases, leaving 6 bases of the junction unmatched. This CDR3 has 16 residues. The CDR3 coding sequence is TGTGCCAGCAGCGTCCTTCCGGGACAGGGGGCCTATGGCTACACCTTC. This codes for CASSVLPGQGAYGYTF.

This clonotype was counted ten times or more. The V call is TRBV12-3 or TRBV12-4, the J call TRBJ2-3; no clear D. The V end was cut by 6 bases, the J end by 0 bases, with 7 bases between. The CDR3 is 13 residues long. CDR3: CASSLLSTDTQYF. DNA for the CDR3: TGTGCCAGCAGCTTGCTCAGCACAGATACGCAGTATTTT.

The V gene is TRBV7-3, the J gene TRBJ2-1; 8 bases align to TRBD2. The CDR3 loop spans 15 amino acids. V shed 3 bases, J shed 6 bases, and the junction held 7 bases outside the gene matches. Germline V lookup: CDR1 SGHTA, CDR2 FQGTGA. CDR3 protein: CASSFSGANGNEQFF. The CDR3 nucleotides read TGTGCCAGCAGCTTTAGCGGGGCGAACGGCAATGAGCAGTTCTTC.

This clonotype has a handful of counts. The J gene is TRBJ2-2, the V gene TRBV5-1; TRBD2 aligns across 9 bases. The CDR3 length is 17 residues. The V and J ends lost 2 bases and 2 bases, in that order; junction bases with no gene match: 7. CDR1 is SGHRS, CDR2 YFSETQ, per germline. The CDR3 sequence is CASSLGLTSGNTGELFF. DNA for the CDR3: TGCGCCAGCAGCTTAGGCCTGACTAGCGGAAACACCGGGGAGCTGTTTTTT.

This clonotype was detected only a few times. V gene TRBV20-1 combines with J gene TRBJ2-1; D remains unclear. V was cut by 0 bases and J by 7 bases, with 13 bases left in between. The CDR3 length is 14 residues. Germline V lookup: CDR1 DFQATT, CDR2 SNEGSKA (reference sequence). CDR3 sequence (DNA): TGCAGTGCTAGAGATGTCGTGTGGGGTAATGAGCAGTTCTTC. Encoded protein: CSARDVVWGNEQFF.

This clonotype was counted only a few times. The rearrangement joins TRBV12-3 or TRBV12-4 to TRBJ2-1; D unresolved. V was clipped by 6 bases and J by 5 bases, with 20 bases between them. The CDR3 totals 16 residues. This chain's CDR3 is CASSLQSVPTHNEQFF. CDR3 DNA: TGTGCCAGCAGCCTCCAGTCCGTCCCCACACACAATGAGCAGTTCTTC.

The chain is built from TRBV19 and TRBJ2-1; TRBD1 agrees at 8 bases. CDR3 length equals 13 residues. The junction had 8 bases not matched to a gene; V was cut back by 10 bases and J by 6 bases. Germline V CDR1 and CDR2: LNHDA, SQIVND (reference sequence). For the CDR3, the DNA is TGTGCCACCCGACAGGGGAGTATCAATGAGCAGTTCTTC. Its translation: CATRQGSINEQFF.

The chain carries TRBV2 and TRBJ2-7, with D perhaps TRBD2 (5 bases). CDR3 size: 12 residues. In germline, CDR1 is SNHLY, CDR2 FYNNEI. V dropped 7 bases and J dropped 3 bases, with 10 bases sitting between them. CDR3 in DNA: TGTGCCAGCAAATCGGGGTTCTACGAGCAGTACTTC. Protein product: CASKSGFYEQYF.

About this clonotype itself: The CDR3 end shows no conserved phenylalanine or tryptophan, and so a read error is likely. The chain recombines TRBV6-2 or TRBV6-3 with TRBJ2-1; TRBD2 matches 7 bases. The CDR3 loop spans 15 amino acids. V was clipped by 0 bases and J by 6 bases; unmatched bases: 5. From germline, CDR1 is MNHEY and CDR2 SVGEGT. The CDR3 protein is CASSYSRTRTNEQFS. The CDR3 bases are TGTGCCAGCAGTTACTCGAGGACTAGGACCAATGAGCAGTTCTCC.